This entry lists 6 T cell receptor beta chains sequenced from one sample in a study of cytomegalovirus exposure and HLA in healthy donors (dated by TCRdb to 2016 to 2017). The library was built by means of the immunoSEQ multiplex PCR assay. The multiplex PCR relied on a mix of 60 forward primers for TCR Vbeta segments and 13 reverse primers for TCR Jbeta segments. TCRdb provides this immuneACCESS table in a form limited to in-frame rearrangements. Some clones are lacking; in checked studies, under half of them reflect an unresolved V gene, and why the rest are absent is not known. Counted in this sample were some 190,000 clones; around three quarters of them appeared once. The ten largest clonotypes hold 2% to 3% of the sample. Sequenced sample: PBMCs. The receptors originated from a woman aged 25 to 39 in good health and CMV-seropositive.

A few counts support this clone. The chain links TRBV2 to TRBJ2-7; possibly TRBD1 for D (5 bases). Germline V gene lookup returns CDR1 SNHLY and CDR2 FYNNEI. This CDR3 region has 13 residues. With 5 bases removed from V and 3 bases from J, the gap between germline ends came to 11 bases. Here the CDR3 DNA reads TGTGCCAGCAGTTTTGGACACAACTACGAGCAGTACTTC. This gives the protein CASSFGHNYEQYF. Variable domain in full (rest from reference TRBV2 and TRBJ2-7): EPEVTQTPSHQVTQMGQEVILRCVPISNHLYFYWYRQILGQKVEFLVSFYNNEISEKSEIFDDQFSVERPDGSNFTLKIRSTKLEDSAMYFCASSFGHNYEQYFGPGTRLTVT.

The V and J genes are TRBV10-2 and TRBJ2-7; 12 positions match TRBD1. CDR1 and CDR2 (germline): WSHSY, SAAADI. The CDR3 is made up of 15 amino acids. Losses at the gene ends were 7 bases for V and 7 bases for J; bases not matched to a gene: 11. The CDR3 here is CASNTPGQGAREQYF. In DNA, the CDR3 is TGCGCCAGCAACACACCGGGACAGGGGGCGCGGGAGCAGTACTTC.

This rearrangement joins TRBV10-1 to TRBJ2-7; TRBD1 might be the D (5 bases). CDR1 and CDR2 (germline): WNHNN, SYGVQD (reference sequence). This CDR3 has 15 amino acids. V was pared by 2 bases and J by 2 bases, with 13 bases between. CDR3 nucleotides: TGCGCCAGCAGTGAGGAGATCCTAGGGGCCTACGAGCAGTACTTC. This encodes CASSEEILGAYEQYF.

The rearrangement links TRBV29-1 to TRBJ2-5, with 7 positions matching TRBD1. The J call is doubtful: the DNA matches TRBJ2-7 better. This CDR3 has 15 residues. CDR1 and CDR2 from the germline V gene are SQVTM and ANQGSEA. The CDR3 here is CSVRRTGGSSYEQYF. The DNA of the CDR3 is TGCAGCGTCAGAAGGACAGGAGGCAGCTCCTACGAGCAGTACTTC.

V and J are TRBV27 and TRBJ2-1; TRBD1 aligns across 9 bases. The CDR3 contains 17 residues. Germline V gene data show CDR1 as MNHEY and CDR2 as SMNVEV (reference sequence). Trimming cost V 3 bases and J 4 bases; bases outside gene matches: 10. The CDR3 nucleotides read TGTGCCAGCAGTTTTAATGGCGGGACAGGGCGGTACAATGAGCAGTTCTTC. Its protein is CASSFNGGTGRYNEQFF.

This rearrangement joins TRBV5-1 to TRBJ1-2; 7 nucleotides match TRBD1. The CDR3 covers 16 residues. V trimming: 3 bases; J trimming: 3 bases; junction bases outside the gene matches: 11. In germline, CDR1 is SGHRS, CDR2 YFSETQ. In nucleotides, the CDR3 is TGCGCCAGCAGCTGGGACAGCGGTAGGGGAGACTATGGCTACACCTTC. Translation gives CASSWDSGRGDYGYTF.